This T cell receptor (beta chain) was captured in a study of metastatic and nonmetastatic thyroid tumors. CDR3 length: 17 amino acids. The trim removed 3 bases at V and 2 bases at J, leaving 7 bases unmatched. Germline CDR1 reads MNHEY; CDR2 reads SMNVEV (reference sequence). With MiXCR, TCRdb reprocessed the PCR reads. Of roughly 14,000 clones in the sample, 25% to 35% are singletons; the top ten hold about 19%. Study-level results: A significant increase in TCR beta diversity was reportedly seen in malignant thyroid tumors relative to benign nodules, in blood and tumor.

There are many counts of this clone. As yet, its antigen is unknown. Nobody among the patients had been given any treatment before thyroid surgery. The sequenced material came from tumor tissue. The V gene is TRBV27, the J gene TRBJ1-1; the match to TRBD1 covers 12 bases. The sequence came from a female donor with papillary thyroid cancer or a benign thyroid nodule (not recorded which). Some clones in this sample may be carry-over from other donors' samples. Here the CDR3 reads CASSFMAGTGGNTEAFF. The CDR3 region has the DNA TGTGCCAGCAGTTTTATGGCCGGGACAGGGGGCAACACTGAAGCTTTCTTT.